These 18 T cell receptor beta chains were sequenced from one sample in a study of T cell responses to AZD1222 COVID-19 vaccine. TCRdb keeps only in-frame clones here, not all; method: immunoSEQ multiplex PCR. This sample has tens of thousands of clones; around 89% occur once, and the top ten carry roughly 32%. The sequenced sample was peripheral blood, obtained on day 0 of AZD1222 vaccination. These receptor sequences come from an adult in good health.

The genes are TRBV28 and TRBJ2-1, with a tentative D call TRBD2 (5 bases). Trimming took 3 bases from V and 7 from J, leaving 13 bases between them. This CDR3 is 14 amino acids long. From germline, CDR1 is MDHEN and CDR2 SYDVKM. The CDR3 sequence: CASSFTLAANEQFF. The DNA for the CDR3 is TGTGCCAGCAGTTTCACCCTAGCCGCTAATGAGCAGTTCTTC.

This sequence joins TRBV6-5 and TRBJ1-6, with 8 bases aligning to TRBD1. The trim removed 7 bases at V and 7 bases at J, leaving 9 bases unmatched. Germline assignment: CDR1 MNHEY and CDR2 SVGAGI. The CDR3 loop spans 15 amino acids. Here the CDR3 DNA reads TGTGCCAGCATTAAATGGACAGGGAGGAATTCACCCCTCCACTTT. This translates into CASIKWTGRNSPLHF.

The DNA for the CDR3 is TGTGCCAGCAGTTTTCAGGGAACCTATGGCTACACCTTC. Protein product: CASSFQGTYGYTF. This chain links TRBV5-6 with TRBJ1-2; a weak D match, TRBD1 (5 bases). The length of the CDR3 is 13 residues. Germline V gives CDR1 SGHDT, CDR2 YYEEEE. V lost 5 bases, J lost 4 bases, and 12 bases lay in between.

This chain links TRBV15 with TRBJ2-2, with TRBD1 identical over 9 bases. J gave up 3 bases and V 5 bases, and 4 bases lay outside the gene matches. The CDR3 consists of 15 residues. Germline CDR1 LNHNV, CDR2 YYDKDF (reference sequence). The CDR3 nucleotides read TGTGCCACCAGCGCCGGGGACAGGGACACCGGGGAGCTGTTTTTT. This sequence encodes CATSAGDRDTGELFF.

The chain employs TRBV6-5 and TRBJ2-2; no reliable D call. V lost 2 bases and J lost 6, with 7 bases in between. Looked up from germline, CDR1 is MNHEY and CDR2 is SVGAGI. The CDR3 sequence is 13 residues long. The CDR3 loop reads CASSYDGPGELFF. As DNA, the CDR3 is TGTGCCAGCAGTTACGACGGGCCCGGGGAGCTGTTTTTT.

CDR3 nucleotide sequence: TGTGCCAGCAGCCGGACTAGCGGGACAATGGGTGGGAGAAATGAGCAGTTCTTC. Encoded protein: CASSRTSGTMGGRNEQFF. The chain has TRBV6-2 or TRBV6-3 and TRBJ2-1; 12 nucleotides align to TRBD2. The CDR3 covers 18 residues. J lost 7 bases, V lost 6 bases, and 16 bases had no gene match. Germline V gene lookup returns CDR1 MNHEY and CDR2 SVGEGT.

The chain links TRBV2 to TRBJ1-5; no clear D. The CDR3 is made up of 16 amino acids. The germline V and J ends were trimmed by 0 bases and 6 bases, with 15 bases remaining between them. Germline CDR1 SNHLY, CDR2 FYNNEI. The CDR3 nucleotides are TGTGCCAGCAGTGAAGCAGGGAGGGCTGGTATTCAGCCCCAGCATTTT. As protein: CASSEAGRAGIQPQHF.

The rearrangement links TRBV11-2 to TRBJ2-2, with unresolved D. The germline V gene encodes CDR1 SGHAT and CDR2 FQNNGV. Trimming removed 9 bases at V and 2 bases at J, with 16 bases between. This CDR3 is 15 amino acids long. In DNA, the CDR3 is TGTGCCAGTAGCATAACAAGGGTTAACACCGGGGAGCTGTTTTTT. Translated, it gives CASSITRVNTGELFF.

The rearrangement links TRBV11-2 to TRBJ2-7; 7 bases map to TRBD2. Trimming removed 1 base from V and 4 bases from J; junction bases left unmatched: 4. The CDR3 has 14 amino acids. The germline V gene has CDR1 SGHAT and CDR2 FQNNGV. CDR3 residues: CASSLVAGQYEQYF. DNA for the CDR3: TGTGCCAGCAGCTTAGTAGCGGGCCAATACGAGCAGTACTTC.

The chain joins TRBV10-3 to TRBJ2-7; 9 bases align to TRBD1. This CDR3 region has 15 residues. V lost 5 bases and J lost 2; bases outside the gene matches: 7. The germline V gene encodes CDR1 ENHRY and CDR2 SYGVKD. The CDR3, as DNA: TGTGCCATCAGTAGGGAAAGACAGGGGGCCTACGAGCAGTACTTC. This gives the protein CAISRERQGAYEQYF.

V is TRBV6-4 and J is TRBJ1-3; D gene ambiguous. This CDR3 comprises 18 residues. V lost 6 bases and J lost 4, with 25 bases in between. Looked up from germline, CDR1 is MRHNA and CDR2 is SNTAGT. The CDR3 sequence is CASRAGRRYLPLGNTIYF. CDR3 DNA sequence: TGTGCCAGCAGAGCTGGACGGCGATACCTACCCCTCGGAAACACCATATATTTT.

The genes are TRBV19 and TRBJ2-7; a possible D gene is TRBD2 (5 bases). Trimming pared 1 base from V and 2 bases from J, leaving 9 bases between. CDR1 is LNHDA and CDR2 is SQIVND in the germline V gene (reference sequence). The CDR3 covers 14 residues. For the CDR3, the DNA is TGTGCCAGTAGTATAGGAGGAGGAGCCTACGAGCAGTACTTC. Its translation is CASSIGGGAYEQYF.

The sample holds one count of this clone. The chain is built from TRBV5-1 and TRBJ2-6; 9 bases line up with TRBD1. The junction had 12 bases not matched to a gene; V was cut back by 0 bases and J by 2 bases. The CDR3 length is 20 residues. Germline CDR1 reads SGHRS; CDR2 reads YFSETQ. CDR3 DNA: TGCGCCAGCAGCTTGGCCGTCGGACAGGGGAAAAGTACTGGGGCCAACGTCCTGACTTTC. Residues: CASSLAVGQGKSTGANVLTF.

The J gene is TRBJ2-3, the V gene TRBV28; D call uncertain. This CDR3 is 11 amino acids long. V shed 5 bases and J shed 7 bases, with 7 bases lying between them. Germline CDR1 is MDHEN and CDR2 is SYDVKM. The CDR3 nucleotides read TGTGCCAGCAGTCCCCGGAATACGCAGTATTTT. This codes for CASSPRNTQYF.

The chain is built from TRBV24-1 and TRBJ1-5, with TRBD1 matching 8 bases. Germline CDR1 KGHDR, CDR2 SFDVKD. The CDR3 sequence is 15 residues long. V shed 9 bases, J shed 3 bases, and the junction held 9 bases outside the gene matches. CDR3 amino acids: CATAGTGELNQPQHF. CDR3 bases: TGTGCCACCGCTGGGACAGGAGAACTCAATCAGCCCCAGCATTTT.

The J gene is TRBJ2-1, the V gene TRBV18, with 9 positions matching TRBD2. V lost 0 bases, J lost 4 bases, and 7 bases stayed unmatched. The CDR3 is 17 amino acids. Germline V gene data show CDR1 as KGHSH and CDR2 as LQKENI. CDR3 nucleotide sequence: TGTGCCAGCTCACCACCGGGGCGGACTAGCGTATACAATGAGCAGTTCTTC. Translating gives CASSPPGRTSVYNEQFF. Variable domain in full (rest from reference TRBV18 and TRBJ2-1): NAGVMQNPRHLVRRRGQEARLRCSPMKGHSHVYWYRQLPEEGLKFMVYLQKENIIDESGMPKERFSAEFPKEGPSILRIQQVVRGDSAAYFCASSPPGRTSVYNEQFFGPGTRLTVL.

This clone was detected once. This chain links TRBV6-4 with TRBJ2-2, with D perhaps TRBD1 (7 bases). The CDR3 covers 14 residues. Germline V CDR1 and CDR2: MRHNA, SNTAGT. V lost 4 bases, J lost 4 bases, and 10 bases lay in between. The CDR3 protein is CASSGQGGTGELFF. Written as DNA, the CDR3 is TGTGCCAGCAGTGGTCAGGGGGGCACCGGGGAGCTGTTTTTT.

This clone has a single count. V usage is TRBV28 and J usage is TRBJ2-7; D gene unclear. Germline V gene sequence: CDR1 MDHEN, CDR2 SYDVKM. The V end lost 4 bases, the J end lost 2 bases, and 9 bases lay between the germline ends. The CDR3 is 13 amino acids. The CDR3 region is CASSSVGPYEQYF. The CDR3 DNA reads TGTGCCAGCAGTTCGGTAGGGCCCTACGAGCAGTACTTC.